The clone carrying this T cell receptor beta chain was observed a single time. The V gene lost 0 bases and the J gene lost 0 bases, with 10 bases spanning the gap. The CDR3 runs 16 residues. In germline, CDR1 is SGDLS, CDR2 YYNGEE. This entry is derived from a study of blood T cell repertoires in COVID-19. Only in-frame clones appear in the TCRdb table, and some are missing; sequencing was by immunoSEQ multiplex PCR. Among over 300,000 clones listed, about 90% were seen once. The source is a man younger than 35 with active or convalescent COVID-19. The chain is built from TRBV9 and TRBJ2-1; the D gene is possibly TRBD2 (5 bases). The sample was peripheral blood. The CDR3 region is CASSVVIGSSYNEQFF. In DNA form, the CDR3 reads TGTGCCAGCAGCGTAGTGATAGGGAGCTCCTACAATGAGCAGTTCTTC.